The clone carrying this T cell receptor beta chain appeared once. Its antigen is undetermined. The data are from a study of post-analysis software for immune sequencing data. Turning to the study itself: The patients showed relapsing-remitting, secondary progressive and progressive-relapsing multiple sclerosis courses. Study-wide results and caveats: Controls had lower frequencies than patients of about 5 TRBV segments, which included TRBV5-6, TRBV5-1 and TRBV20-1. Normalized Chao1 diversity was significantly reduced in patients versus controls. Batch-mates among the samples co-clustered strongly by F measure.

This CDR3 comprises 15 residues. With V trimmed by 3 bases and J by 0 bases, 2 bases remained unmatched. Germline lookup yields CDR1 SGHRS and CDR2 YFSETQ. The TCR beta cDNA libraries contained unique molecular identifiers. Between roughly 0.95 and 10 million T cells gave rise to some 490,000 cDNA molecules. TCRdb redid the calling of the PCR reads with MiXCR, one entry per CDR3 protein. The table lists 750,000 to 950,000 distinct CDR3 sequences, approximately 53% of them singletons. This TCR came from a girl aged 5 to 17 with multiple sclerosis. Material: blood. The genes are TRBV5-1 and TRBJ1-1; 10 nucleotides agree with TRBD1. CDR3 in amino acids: CASSWGQGMNTEAFF. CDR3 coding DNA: TGCGCCAGCAGCTGGGGACAGGGGATGAACACTGAAGCTTTCTTT.